Presented here are 3 T cell receptor beta chains from one specimen sequenced in a study of post-analysis software for immune sequencing data. Study-level findings and limits: Comparison of patients with controls showed five TRBV segments more frequent in patients, TRBV5-6, TRBV5-1 and TRBV20-1 among them.

No antigen is known for these receptors. Carried by the TCR beta cDNA libraries were unique molecular identifiers. TCRdb re-called the PCR reads through MiXCR, storing one row per CDR3 protein. The data hold roughly 400,000 distinct CDR3 sequences, with about 39% observed a single time. The specimen was blood. Receptors originate from a girl aged 2-9 years with multiple sclerosis.

Worth noting for this clonotype: A read error is possible here, since a much larger clone lies one base away. The V and J genes are TRBV7-6 and TRBJ2-7; D tentatively reads TRBD1 or TRBD2 (6 bases each). Deletions cut 5 bases from V and 4 bases from J, with 18 bases between. The CDR3 totals 15 residues. Looked up from germline, CDR1 is SGHVS and CDR2 is FNYEAQ. The CDR3 is CASSPQPEGGYEQYF. Written as DNA, the CDR3 is TGTGCCAGCAGCCCGCAACCGGAAGGGGGGTACGAGCAGTACTTC. Drawing the rest from reference TRBV7-6 and TRBJ2-7, the complete variable domain is GAGVSQSPRYKVTKRGQDVALRCDPISGHVSLYWYRQALGQGPEFLTYFNYEAQQDKSGLPNDRFSAERPEGSISTLTIQRTEQRDSAMYRCASSPQPEGGYEQYFGPGTRLTVT.

This clonotype was observed a few times. The chain uses TRBV29-1 and TRBJ2-7, with TRBD1 matching over 10 bases. V was pared by 4 bases and J by 2 bases, with 5 bases of the junction left unmatched. CDR1 is SQVTM and CDR2 is ANQGSEA in the germline V gene. This CDR3 has 14 amino acids. The CDR3, as DNA: TGCAGCGTTGCTGGGGACAGGGGAACCTACGAGCAGTACTTC. Translated, it gives CSVAGDRGTYEQYF.

The chain couples TRBV6-5 to TRBJ2-1, with TRBD1 matching 7 bases. The CDR3 is 15 amino acids. Germline values: CDR1 MNHEY, CDR2 SVGAGI. The J segment lost 8 bases and the V segment lost 7 bases, leaving 14 bases of the junction unmatched. Here the CDR3 reads CASISPRTGSYEQFF. The CDR3 DNA follows: TGTGCCAGCATTTCCCCGCGGACAGGTAGTTATGAGCAGTTCTTC.